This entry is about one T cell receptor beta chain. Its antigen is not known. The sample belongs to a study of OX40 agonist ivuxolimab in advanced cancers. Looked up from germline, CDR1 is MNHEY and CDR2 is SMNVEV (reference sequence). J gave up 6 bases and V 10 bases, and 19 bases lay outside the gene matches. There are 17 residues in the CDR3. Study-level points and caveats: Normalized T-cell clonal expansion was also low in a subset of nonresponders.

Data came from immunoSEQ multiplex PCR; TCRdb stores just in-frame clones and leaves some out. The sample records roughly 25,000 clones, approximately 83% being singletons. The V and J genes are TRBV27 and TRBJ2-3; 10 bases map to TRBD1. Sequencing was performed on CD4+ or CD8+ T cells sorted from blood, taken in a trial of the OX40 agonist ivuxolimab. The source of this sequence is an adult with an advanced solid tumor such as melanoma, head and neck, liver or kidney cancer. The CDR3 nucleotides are TGTGCCACCACTTGGTCCGGGACAGGGGAGGGGATTGATACGCAGTATTTT. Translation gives CATTWSGTGEGIDTQYF.